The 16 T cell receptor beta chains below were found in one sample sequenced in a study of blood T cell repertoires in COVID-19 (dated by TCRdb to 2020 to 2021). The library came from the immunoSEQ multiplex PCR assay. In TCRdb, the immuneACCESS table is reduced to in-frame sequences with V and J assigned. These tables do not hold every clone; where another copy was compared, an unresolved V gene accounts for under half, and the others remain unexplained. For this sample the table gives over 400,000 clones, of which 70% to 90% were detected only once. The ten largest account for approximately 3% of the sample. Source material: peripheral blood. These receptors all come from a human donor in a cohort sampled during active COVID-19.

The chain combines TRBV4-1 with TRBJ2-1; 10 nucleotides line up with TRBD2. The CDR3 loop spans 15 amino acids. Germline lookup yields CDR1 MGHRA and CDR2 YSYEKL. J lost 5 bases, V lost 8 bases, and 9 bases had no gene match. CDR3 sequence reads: CASGITSGNNNEQFF. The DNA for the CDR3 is TGCGCCAGCGGAATTACTAGCGGGAATAACAATGAGCAGTTCTTC.

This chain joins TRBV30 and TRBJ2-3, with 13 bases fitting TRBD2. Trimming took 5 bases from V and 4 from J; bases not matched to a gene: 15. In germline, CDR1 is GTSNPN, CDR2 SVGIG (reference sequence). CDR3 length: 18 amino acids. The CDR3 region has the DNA TGTGCCTGGCCCCCACCCTCGGGACTAGCGGGAAGGGCAGATACGCAGTATTTT. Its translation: CAWPPPSGLAGRADTQYF.

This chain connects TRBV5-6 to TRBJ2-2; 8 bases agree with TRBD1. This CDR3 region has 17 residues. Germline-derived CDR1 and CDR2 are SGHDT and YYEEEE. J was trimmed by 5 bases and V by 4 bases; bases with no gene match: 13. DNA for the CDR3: TGTGCCAGCAGCCGCCCTTTTGGACAGGGTGAGACCGGGGAGCTGTTTTTT. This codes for CASSRPFGQGETGELFF.

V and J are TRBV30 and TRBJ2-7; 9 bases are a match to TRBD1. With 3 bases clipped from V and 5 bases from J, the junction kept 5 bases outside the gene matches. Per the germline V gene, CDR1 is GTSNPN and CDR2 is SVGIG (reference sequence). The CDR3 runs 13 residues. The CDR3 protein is CAWRDRGFDEQYF. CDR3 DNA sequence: TGTGCCTGGAGGGACAGGGGTTTCGACGAGCAGTACTTC. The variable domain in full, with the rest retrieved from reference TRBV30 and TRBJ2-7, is SQTIHQWPATLVQPVGSPLSLECTVEGTSNPNLYWYRQAAGRGLQLLFYSVGIGQISSEVPQNLSASRPQDRQFILSSKKLLLSDSGFYLCAWRDRGFDEQYFGPGTRLTVT.

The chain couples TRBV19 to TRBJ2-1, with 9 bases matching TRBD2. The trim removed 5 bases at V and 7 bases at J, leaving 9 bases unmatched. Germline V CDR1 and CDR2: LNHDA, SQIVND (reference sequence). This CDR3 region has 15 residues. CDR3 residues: CASSSTSGGQNEQFF. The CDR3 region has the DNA TGTGCCAGTAGTTCGACTAGCGGTGGGCAGAATGAGCAGTTCTTC.

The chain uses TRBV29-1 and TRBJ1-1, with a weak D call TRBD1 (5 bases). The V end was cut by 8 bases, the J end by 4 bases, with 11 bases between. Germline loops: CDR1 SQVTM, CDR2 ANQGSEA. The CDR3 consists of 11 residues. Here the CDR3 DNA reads TGCAGCACCGGGGGTAGCACTGAAGCTTTCTTT. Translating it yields CSTGGSTEAFF.

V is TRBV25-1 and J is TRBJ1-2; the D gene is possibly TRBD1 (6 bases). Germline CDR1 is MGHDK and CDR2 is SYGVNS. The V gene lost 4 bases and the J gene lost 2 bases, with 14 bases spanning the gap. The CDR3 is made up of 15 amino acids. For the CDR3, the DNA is TGTGCCAGCAGTGCCCCGGGAGGGGGAAACTATGGCTACACCTTC. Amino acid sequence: CASSAPGGGNYGYTF.

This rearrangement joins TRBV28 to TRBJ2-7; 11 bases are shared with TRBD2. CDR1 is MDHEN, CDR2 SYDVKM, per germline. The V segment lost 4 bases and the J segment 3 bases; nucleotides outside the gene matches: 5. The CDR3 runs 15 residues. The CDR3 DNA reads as TGTGCCAGCAGTTCTAGACTAGCGGGAAGCTACGAGCAGTACTTC. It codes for CASSSRLAGSYEQYF.

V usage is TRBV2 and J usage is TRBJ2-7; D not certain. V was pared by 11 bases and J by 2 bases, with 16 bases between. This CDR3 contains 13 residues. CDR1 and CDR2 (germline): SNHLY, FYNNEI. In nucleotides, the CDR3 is TGTGCCCGGAGAGAGGTTCCAACCTACGAGCAGTACTTC. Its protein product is CARREVPTYEQYF.

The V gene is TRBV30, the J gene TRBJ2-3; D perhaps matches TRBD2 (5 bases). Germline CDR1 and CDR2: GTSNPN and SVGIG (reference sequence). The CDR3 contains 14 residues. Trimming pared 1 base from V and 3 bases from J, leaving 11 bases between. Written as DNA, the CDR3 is TGTGCCTGGAGTGGGAGCAGGAGGACAGATACGCAGTATTTT. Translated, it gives CAWSGSRRTDTQYF.

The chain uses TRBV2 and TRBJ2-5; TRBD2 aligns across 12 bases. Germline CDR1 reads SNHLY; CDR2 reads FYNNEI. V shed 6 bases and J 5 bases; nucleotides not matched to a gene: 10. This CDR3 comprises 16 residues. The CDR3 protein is CASRSTSGSLSETQYF. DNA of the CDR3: TGTGCCAGCAGGTCGACTAGCGGGAGTCTAAGTGAGACCCAGTACTTC.

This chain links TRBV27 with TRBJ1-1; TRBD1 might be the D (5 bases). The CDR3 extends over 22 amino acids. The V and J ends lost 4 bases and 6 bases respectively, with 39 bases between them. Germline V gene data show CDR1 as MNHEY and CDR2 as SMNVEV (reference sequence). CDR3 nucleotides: TGTGCCAGCAGTTCATTCCAATATCGGGCAAACAGGAGACGTAACGAGGCTTCTGAAGCTTTCTTT. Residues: CASSSFQYRANRRRNEASEAFF.

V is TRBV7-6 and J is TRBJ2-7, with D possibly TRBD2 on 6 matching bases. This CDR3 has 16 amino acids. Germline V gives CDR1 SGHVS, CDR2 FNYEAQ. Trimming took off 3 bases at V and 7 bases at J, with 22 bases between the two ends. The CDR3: CASSFSLGGAASEQYF. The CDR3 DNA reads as TGTGCCAGCAGCTTTAGCTTGGGCGGGGCCGCGTCTGAGCAGTACTTC.

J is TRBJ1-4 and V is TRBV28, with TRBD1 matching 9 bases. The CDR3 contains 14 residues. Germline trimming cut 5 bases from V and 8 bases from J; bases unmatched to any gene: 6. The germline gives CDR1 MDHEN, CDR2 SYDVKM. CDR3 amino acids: CASSLTGGVEKLFF. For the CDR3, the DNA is TGTGCCAGCAGTCTTACAGGGGGCGTGGAAAAACTGTTTTTT.

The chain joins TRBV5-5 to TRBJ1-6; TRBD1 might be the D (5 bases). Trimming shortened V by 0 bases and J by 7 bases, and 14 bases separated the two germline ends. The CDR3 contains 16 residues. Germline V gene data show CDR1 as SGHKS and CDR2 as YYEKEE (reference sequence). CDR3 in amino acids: CASSLEQGVLNSPLHF. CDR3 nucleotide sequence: TGTGCCAGCAGCTTGGAACAAGGGGTCCTAAATTCACCCCTCCACTTT.

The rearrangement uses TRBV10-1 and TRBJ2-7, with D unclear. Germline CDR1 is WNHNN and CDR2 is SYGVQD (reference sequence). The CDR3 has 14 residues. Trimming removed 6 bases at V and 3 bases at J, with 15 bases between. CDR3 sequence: CASRARRECYEQYF. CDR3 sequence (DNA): TGCGCCAGCAGGGCAAGGAGAGAATGCTACGAGCAGTACTTC.